Shown below are 4 T cell receptor beta chains from a single sample sequenced in a study of graft-versus-host responses after intestinal transplantation. The data were produced by immunoSEQ multiplex PCR, yet TCRdb's version contains in-frame clones alone and is incomplete. Of some 10,000 clones listed, over 60% are singletons. Sequencing used PBMCs, obtained around 490 days after intestinal transplant. Receptors were obtained from a human patient who received an intestinal transplant, so some T cells may come from the graft donor.

Within the sample, this clone is medium-sized. Within the sample, other DNA sequences also encode this same CDR3. The rearrangement uses TRBV28 and TRBJ1-2; D might be TRBD1 (6 bases). V lost 11 bases and J lost 2, with 27 bases in between. The CDR3 runs to 17 residues. The germline gives CDR1 MDHEN, CDR2 SYDVKM. The CDR3: CARRGAVRGTLNYGYTF. The CDR3 DNA is TGTGCCCGCCGGGGGGCGGTGCGGGGGACTCTAAACTATGGCTACACCTTC.

V and J are TRBV7-9 and TRBJ1-4; D is uncertain. This CDR3 is built from 13 residues. Trimming pared 5 bases from V and 12 bases from J, leaving 16 bases between. Per germline, CDR1 SEHNR and CDR2 FQNEAQ (reference sequence). The DNA for the CDR3 is TGTGCCAGCAGCCCGCGAGCCCTGAAAGAACTGTTTTTT. Protein: CASSPRALKELFF.

This clone occurred a few times. V is TRBV30 and J is TRBJ1-1; no firm D call. The CDR3 is made up of 12 amino acids. Trimming pared 5 bases from V and 4 bases from J, leaving 11 bases between. In germline, CDR1 is GTSNPN, CDR2 SVGIG (reference sequence). In nucleotides, the CDR3 is TGTGCCTGGTTGAGGGAAACCACTGAAGCTTTCTTT. Translated, it gives CAWLRETTEAFF.

The chain is built from TRBV4-1 and TRBJ2-7; D might be TRBD1 or TRBD2, each matching 6 bases. V lost 2 bases, J lost 5 bases, and 13 bases lay in between. The CDR3 totals 14 residues. Germline values: CDR1 MGHRA, CDR2 YSYEKL. CDR3 in DNA: TGCGCCAGCAGCCAACAAACAGGGACTGACGAGCAGTACTTC. This codes for CASSQQTGTDEQYF.